The 5 T cell receptor beta chains below come from one sample, sequenced in a study of shared clonotypes between healthy human individuals. Using immunoSEQ multiplex PCR, the repertoire was profiled, and TCRdb retains in-frame clones only, with some absent. The sample carries approximately 500,000 clones, 90% to 96% recorded once. The sequencing sample was made of naive CD4+ T cells sorted from blood. As to subset: CD45RA+ positively selected. These receptors all come from a woman in her thirties in good health.

The CDR3 DNA reads TGTGCCAGCAGCCCAAGGGCAGGGGGTTATGAGCAGTTCTTC. It yields the protein CASSPRAGGYEQFF. The V and J genes are TRBV28 and TRBJ2-1; 7 bases agree with TRBD1. Looked up from germline, CDR1 is MDHEN and CDR2 is SYDVKM. This CDR3 contains 14 residues. After removal of 6 bases from V and 8 bases from J, the junction contained 10 bases not matched to a gene.

V is TRBV2 and J is TRBJ2-7, with 7 bases that match TRBD1. This CDR3 is built from 13 residues. V was pared by 8 bases and J by 2 bases, with 6 bases of the junction left unmatched. Germline V lookup: CDR1 SNHLY, CDR2 FYNNEI. The CDR3 DNA reads TGTGCCAGCGGAAAGGGACAGACCTACGAGCAGTACTTC. Protein product: CASGKGQTYEQYF.

The rearrangement links TRBV18 to TRBJ1-2; D is undetermined. The germline V gene encodes CDR1 KGHSH and CDR2 LQKENI. The CDR3 is 16 amino acids. Trimming took 6 bases from V and 7 from J, leaving 24 bases between them. The CDR3 is CASSRSGTGPPIGYTF. The CDR3, as DNA: TGTGCCAGCTCGCGAAGCGGAACCGGACCCCCTATTGGCTACACCTTC.

J is TRBJ2-5 and V is TRBV7-6; D not resolved. V shed 0 bases and J shed 3 bases, with 5 bases lying between them. CDR1 is SGHVS and CDR2 is FNYEAQ in the germline V gene. CDR3 size: 13 residues. The chain's CDR3 is CASSLAQEETQYF. The CDR3 coding sequence is TGTGCCAGCAGCTTAGCACAAGAAGAGACCCAGTACTTC.

This clone was seen only once. The J gene is TRBJ2-7, the V gene TRBV28; 13 bases are shared with TRBD2. V shed 5 bases and J 3 bases; nucleotides not matched to a gene: 10. Germline lookup yields CDR1 MDHEN and CDR2 SYDVKM. The CDR3 runs to 17 residues. CDR3 residues: CASSTTGLAGRGYEQYF. Written as DNA, the CDR3 is TGTGCCAGCAGTACCACGGGACTAGCGGGACGGGGCTACGAGCAGTACTTC.